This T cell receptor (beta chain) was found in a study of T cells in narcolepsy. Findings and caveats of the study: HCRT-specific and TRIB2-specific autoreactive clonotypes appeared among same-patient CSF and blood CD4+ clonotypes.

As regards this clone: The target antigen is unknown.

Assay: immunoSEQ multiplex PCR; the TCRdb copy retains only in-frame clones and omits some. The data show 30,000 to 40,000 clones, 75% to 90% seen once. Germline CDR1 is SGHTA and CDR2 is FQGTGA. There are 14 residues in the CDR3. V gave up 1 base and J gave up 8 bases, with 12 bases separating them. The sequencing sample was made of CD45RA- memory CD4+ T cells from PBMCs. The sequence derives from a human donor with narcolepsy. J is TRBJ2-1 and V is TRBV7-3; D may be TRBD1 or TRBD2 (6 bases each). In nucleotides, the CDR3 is TGTGCCAGCAGCTTAAGAGGGGGGCTGGATGAGCAGTTCTTC. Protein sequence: CASSLRGGLDEQFF. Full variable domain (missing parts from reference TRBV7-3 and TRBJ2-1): GAGVSQTPSNKVTEKGKYVELRCDPISGHTALYWYRQSLGQGPEFLIYFQGTGAADDSGLPNDRFFAVRPEGSVSTLKIQRTERGDSAVYLCASSLRGGLDEQFFGPGTRLTVL.